The next 19 T cell receptor beta chains were all read from a single sample in a study of blood T cell repertoires in COVID-19. Using immunoSEQ multiplex PCR, the repertoire was profiled, and TCRdb retains in-frame clones only, with some absent. The table includes around 170,000 clones, more than 75% detected once. Sequencing was carried out using peripheral blood. Receptors were obtained from a man aged 55-75 years with COVID-19, enrolled during active disease.

The chain is built from TRBV5-4 and TRBJ2-5; D perhaps matches TRBD1 (7 bases). The V gene lost 4 bases and the J gene lost 5 bases, with 12 bases spanning the gap. This CDR3 comprises 13 residues. Germline V CDR1 and CDR2: SGHNT, YYREEE (reference sequence). Written as DNA, the CDR3 is TGTGCCAGCAGCGGAGGGGGCTCGGAGACCCAGTACTTC. This codes for CASSGGGSETQYF.

This clone was picked up one time. The rearrangement links TRBV7-2 to TRBJ2-3, with a possible D match to TRBD2 (6 bases). V dropped 0 bases and J dropped 4 bases, with 14 bases sitting between them. The length of the CDR3 is 16 residues. CDR1 is SGHTA, CDR2 FQGNSA, per germline. In DNA form, the CDR3 reads TGTGCCAGCAGCTTAGCGGGGGGTAGTATCTCAGATACGCAGTATTTT. Protein: CASSLAGGSISDTQYF.

The chain carries TRBV28 and TRBJ1-6, with 10 bases that match TRBD1. The CDR3 runs 15 residues. With 5 bases clipped from V and 7 bases from J, the junction kept 5 bases outside the gene matches. The germline V gene encodes CDR1 MDHEN and CDR2 SYDVKM. The CDR3 here is CASSPTTGGNSPLHF. In DNA, the CDR3 is TGTGCCAGCAGTCCCACGACAGGGGGCAATTCACCCCTCCACTTT.

This rearrangement joins TRBV5-1 to TRBJ1-6; 8 nucleotides match TRBD1. CDR1 is SGHRS, CDR2 YFSETQ, per germline. Losses at the gene ends were 4 bases for V and 7 bases for J; bases not matched to a gene: 7. The CDR3 has 15 amino acids. The CDR3 sequence: CASSEQGVPNSPLHF. CDR3 bases: TGCGCCAGCAGCGAACAGGGGGTTCCGAATTCACCCCTCCACTTT.

The CDR3 DNA reads TGTGCCAGCGGGAGTAATACCGTCTATGGCTACACCTTC. It is translated as CASGSNTVYGYTF. This chain uses TRBV28 with TRBJ1-2; D is undetermined. Germline CDR1 is MDHEN and CDR2 is SYDVKM. The CDR3 sequence is 13 residues long. Trimming cost V 8 bases and J 4 bases, with 14 bases left between them.

This clone was seen only once. The chain employs TRBV7-2 and TRBJ1-1, with D perhaps matching TRBD1 (6 bases). The germline V gene has CDR1 SGHTA and CDR2 FQGNSA. V was clipped by 1 base and J by 7 bases, with 22 bases between them. The CDR3 contains 17 residues. The chain's CDR3 is CASSLVGQGLVRGEAFF. CDR3 DNA: TGTGCCAGCAGCTTAGTGGGTCAGGGGTTGGTTCGCGGTGAAGCTTTCTTT.

This sequence joins TRBV4-3 and TRBJ2-2; 7 bases match TRBD2. V trimming: 7 bases; J trimming: 6 bases; junction bases outside the gene matches: 11. Germline lookup yields CDR1 LGHNA and CDR2 YSLEER. This CDR3 region has 15 residues. CDR3 protein: CASKTGTTSSGELFF. In DNA form, the CDR3 reads TGCGCCAGCAAAACCGGGACTACTAGCTCCGGGGAGCTGTTTTTT.

A remark on this clone: The DNA is omitted, as the CDR3 cannot be located on it reliably, and the CDR3 follows TCRdb's listing. The rearrangement links TRBV2 to TRBJ2-3; the table names TRBD1, a call not compared with the DNA. The CDR3 numbers 11 amino acids, ends counted. Germline CDR1 is SNHLY and CDR2 is FYNNEI. CDR3 region: CASSWGTGALF.

The CDR3 DNA follows: TGTGCCAGCAGTGAGCGGGAGCGTTTGAACATTCAGTACTTC. Its translation is CASSERERLNIQYF. The rearrangement uses TRBV2 and TRBJ2-4; 7 nucleotides match TRBD2. The germline CDR1 and CDR2 sequences are SNHLY and FYNNEI. The CDR3 has 14 residues. The junction had 6 bases not matched to a gene; V was cut back by 3 bases and J by 7 bases.

This chain links TRBV7-6 with TRBJ1-3; 7 bases fit TRBD1. The CDR3 runs to 15 residues. The germline CDR1 and CDR2 sequences are SGHVS and FNYEAQ. Trimming cost V 4 bases and J 1 base; bases outside gene matches: 4. The CDR3: CASSSNRGSGNTIYF. CDR3 in DNA: TGTGCCAGCAGCTCCAACAGGGGATCTGGAAACACCATATATTTT.

This chain links TRBV7-8 with TRBJ2-5; D unclear. Germline lookup yields CDR1 SGHVS and CDR2 FQNEAQ. This CDR3 has 15 residues. V was pared by 5 bases and J by 4 bases, with 17 bases between. The CDR3 sequence is CASSPRESYLETQYF. The CDR3 DNA sequence: TGTGCCAGCAGCCCCCGCGAATCTTATTTAGAGACCCAGTACTTC.

This clone showed up just a few times. V and J are TRBV3-1 (or the pseudogene TRBV3-2) and TRBJ2-5; D may be TRBD1 (5 bases). This CDR3 is 14 amino acids long. Germline assignment: CDR1 LGHDT and CDR2 YNNKEL (reference sequence). Trimming removed 4 bases at V and 5 bases at J, with 14 bases between. Here the CDR3 DNA reads TGTGCCAGCAGCCGGGGCTTACCGAGGGAGACCCAGTACTTC. This gives the protein CASSRGLPRETQYF.

The chain recombines TRBV3-1 (or the pseudogene TRBV3-2) with TRBJ1-6; TRBD1 agrees at 8 bases. There are 15 residues in the CDR3. With V trimmed by 3 bases and J by 7 bases, 5 bases remained unmatched. CDR1 and CDR2 from the germline V gene are LGHDT and YNNKEL (reference sequence). CDR3 sequence: CASSHLGQGNSPLHF. DNA for the CDR3: TGTGCCAGCAGCCACCTTGGACAGGGAAATTCACCCCTCCACTTT.

V and J are TRBV19 and TRBJ1-6; the D gene is possibly TRBD1 (6 bases). CDR1 is LNHDA and CDR2 is SQIVND in the germline V gene (reference sequence). V was pared by 3 bases and J by 7 bases, with 13 bases between. The CDR3 contains 15 residues. In DNA, the CDR3 is TGTGCCAGTAGTATTTCCCAGGGGCGGAATTCACCCCTCCACTTT. It yields the protein CASSISQGRNSPLHF.

The chain carries TRBV5-1 and TRBJ2-7; 11 positions agree with TRBD2. The trim removed 3 bases at V and 3 bases at J, leaving 2 bases unmatched. Germline V CDR1 and CDR2: SGHRS, YFSETQ. The CDR3 consists of 14 residues. CDR3 nucleotide sequence: TGCGCCAGCAGCTCGACTAGCGGGAACTACGAGCAGTACTTC. This gives the protein CASSSTSGNYEQYF.

The chain joins TRBV7-2 to TRBJ2-1; possible D gene TRBD1, 5 bases. Trimming took off 4 bases at V and 5 bases at J, with 15 bases between the two ends. Germline CDR1 and CDR2: SGHTA and FQGNSA. The CDR3 is 15 residues long. The CDR3 protein is CASSSGQLPNNEQFF. In DNA form, the CDR3 reads TGTGCCAGCAGCTCAGGACAACTTCCCAACAATGAGCAGTTCTTC.

This sequence joins TRBV13 and TRBJ1-2, with a weak D call TRBD1 (6 bases). The CDR3 totals 12 residues. CDR1 is PRHDT and CDR2 is FYEKMQ in the germline V gene (reference sequence). The V end was cut by 7 bases, the J end by 5 bases, with 11 bases between. The CDR3 bases are TGTGCCAGCACTGGACAGAATTATGGCTACACCTTC. Translation: CASTGQNYGYTF.

The chain joins TRBV5-1 to TRBJ2-2; D might be TRBD1 (7 bases). The CDR3 contains 18 residues. V shed 1 base and J shed 7 bases, with 23 bases lying between them. CDR1 and CDR2 (germline): SGHRS, YFSETQ. Here the CDR3 reads CASSLRGRGTDRLGELFF. Here the CDR3 DNA reads TGCGCCAGCAGCTTGAGGGGTCGGGGGACAGACCGGCTCGGGGAGCTGTTTTTT.

V is TRBV7-2 and J is TRBJ1-3; TRBD1 aligns across 9 bases. The CDR3 is 18 residues long. CDR1 and CDR2 from the germline V gene are SGHTA and FQGNSA. Losses at the gene ends were 1 base for V and 4 bases for J; bases not matched to a gene: 11. The CDR3 protein is CASSLVGGQGVSGNTIYF. The CDR3 DNA sequence: TGTGCCAGCAGCTTAGTAGGGGGACAGGGAGTTTCCGGAAACACCATATATTTT.